This entry lists 21 T cell receptor beta chains sequenced from one sample in a study of cytomegalovirus exposure and HLA in healthy donors (dated by TCRdb to the late 2010s). Preparation of the library involved the immunoSEQ multiplex PCR assay. For the multiplex PCR, a mixture combining 60 forward primers for TCR Vbeta segments and 13 reverse primers for TCR Jbeta segments was used. The immuneACCESS repertoire file appears here via TCRdb, limited to in-frame rearrangements. These files lack a portion of the clones; in checked studies, under half of the deficit traces to unresolved V genes, and the cause of the others is not known. The sample table holds under 200,000 clones, of which less than 80% were seen once. The ten largest clones take up approximately 0.7% of the sample. Input material: PBMCs. These TCRs come from a woman aged 40 to 49 in good health and CMV-seronegative.

The chain couples TRBV10-1 to TRBJ1-2, with a tentative D call TRBD1 (5 bases). The germline CDR1 and CDR2 sequences are WNHNN and SYGVQD (reference sequence). V was cut by 4 bases and J by 5 bases, with 17 bases left in between. CDR3 size: 15 residues. The CDR3 region is CASSGDEPKGYGYTF. Here the CDR3 DNA reads TGCGCCAGCAGTGGGGATGAACCCAAGGGGTATGGCTACACCTTC.

This chain uses TRBV5-1 with TRBJ1-1; D is uncertain. The germline gives CDR1 SGHRS, CDR2 YFSETQ. Trimming took off 2 bases at V and 1 base at J, with 6 bases between the two ends. CDR3 length: 13 amino acids. The CDR3 DNA sequence: TGCGCCAGCAGCTTTAACAGGAACACTGAAGCTTTCTTT. Amino acid sequence: CASSFNRNTEAFF.

The chain uses TRBV19 and TRBJ2-3; D is possibly TRBD1 (6 bases). This CDR3 has 16 amino acids. Trimming removed 4 bases at V and 2 bases at J, with 16 bases between. CDR1 is LNHDA and CDR2 is SQIVND in the germline V gene (reference sequence). This CDR3 reads CASSRGGPGNTDTQYF. As DNA, the CDR3 is TGTGCCAGTAGTAGAGGGGGTCCGGGGAACACAGATACGCAGTATTTT.

J is TRBJ2-7 and V is TRBV5-1; the match to TRBD1 covers 7 bases. Unmatched junction bases numbered 2, after V lost 0 bases and J lost 2 bases. CDR3 length equals 14 residues. Germline CDR1 SGHRS, CDR2 YFSETQ. As DNA, the CDR3 is TGCGCCAGCAGCTTGGAGGGGGCCCCCTACGAGCAGTACTTC. This codes for CASSLEGAPYEQYF.

This chain links TRBV7-9 with TRBJ1-1; D ambiguous. Germline CDR1 and CDR2: SEHNR and FQNEAQ (reference sequence). The CDR3 length is 12 residues. V gave up 2 bases and J gave up 6 bases, with 7 bases separating them. The DNA for the CDR3 is TGTGCCAGCAGCTTATATGAGTCTGAAGCTTTCTTT. This sequence encodes CASSLYESEAFF.

For this clone: Other DNA sequences in the sample encode the same CDR3. This chain uses TRBV27 with TRBJ1-2, with TRBD1 identical over 8 bases. The germline gives CDR1 MNHEY, CDR2 SMNVEV (reference sequence). Germline trimming cut 0 bases from V and 6 bases from J; bases unmatched to any gene: 18. The CDR3 loop spans 19 amino acids. The CDR3 sequence is CASSLSLTRFSTGGDGYTF. DNA for the CDR3: TGTGCCAGCAGTTTATCCCTAACCCGTTTCTCTACAGGGGGTGATGGCTACACCTTC.

This rearrangement joins TRBV15 to TRBJ1-1, with D possibly matching TRBD1 (6 bases). Deletions cut 9 bases from V and 11 bases from J, with 19 bases between. CDR3 size: 12 residues. Germline V lookup: CDR1 LNHNV, CDR2 YYDKDF (reference sequence). CDR3 protein: CATAEGGRRAFF. The CDR3 DNA is TGTGCCACAGCAGAGGGGGGGAGACGGGCTTTCTTT.

The chain is built from TRBV5-1 and TRBJ2-3, with 12 bases fitting TRBD2. There are 16 residues in the CDR3. Losses at the gene ends were 4 bases for V and 4 bases for J; bases not matched to a gene: 7. CDR1 and CDR2 (germline): SGHRS, YFSETQ. CDR3 coding DNA: TGCGCCAGCAGCCTGCCTAGCGGGAGGGCCTCAGATACGCAGTATTTT. Translated: CASSLPSGRASDTQYF.

This clone was counted between two and nine times. The chain employs TRBV2 and TRBJ2-7, with D possibly TRBD1 on 6 matching bases. The V gene's germline CDR1 is SNHLY and CDR2 FYNNEI. Deletions cut 3 bases from V and 0 bases from J, with 12 bases between. The CDR3 runs 15 residues. The CDR3 DNA reads as TGTGCCAGCAGTGAGGGACATAAGGGCTCCTACGAGCAGTACTTC. The encoded protein is CASSEGHKGSYEQYF. Combining the CDR3 with reference TRBV2 and TRBJ2-7 gives the whole variable domain EPEVTQTPSHQVTQMGQEVILRCVPISNHLYFYWYRQILGQKVEFLVSFYNNEISEKSEIFDDQFSVERPDGSNFTLKIRSTKLEDSAMYFCASSEGHKGSYEQYFGPGTRLTVT.

This clone occurred a few times. The genes are TRBV25-1 and TRBJ1-1; D not certain. V gave up 1 base and J gave up 5 bases, with 8 bases separating them. In germline, CDR1 is MGHDK, CDR2 SYGVNS. There are 13 residues in the CDR3. In DNA form, the CDR3 reads TGTGCCAGCAGTGAATTGTCCCGTACTGAAGCTTTCTTT. Protein: CASSELSRTEAFF.

V usage is TRBV4-1 and J usage is TRBJ2-5; D is uncertain. CDR1 is MGHRA and CDR2 is YSYEKL in the germline V gene. V was clipped by 3 bases and J by 2 bases, with 4 bases between them. The CDR3 is made up of 12 amino acids. CDR3 loop: CASSQRQETQYF. Written as DNA, the CDR3 is TGCGCCAGCAGCCAGCGACAAGAGACCCAGTACTTC.

The chain combines TRBV18 with TRBJ1-1; no clear D gene. The V end was cut by 2 bases, the J end by 5 bases, with 15 bases between. CDR3 length: 15 amino acids. CDR1 KGHSH and CDR2 LQKENI come from the germline V gene. This chain's CDR3 is CASSPLGGLWTEAFF. The CDR3, as DNA: TGTGCCAGCTCACCATTAGGCGGACTGTGGACTGAAGCTTTCTTT. Supplemented by reference TRBV18 and TRBJ1-1, the full variable domain reads NAGVMQNPRHLVRRRGQEARLRCSPMKGHSHVYWYRQLPEEGLKFMVYLQKENIIDESGMPKERFSAEFPKEGPSILRIQQVVRGDSAAYFCASSPLGGLWTEAFFGQGTRLTVV.

The chain employs TRBV7-2 and TRBJ2-6; D is ambiguous. V lost 6 bases and J lost 5, with 8 bases in between. In germline, CDR1 is SGHTA, CDR2 FQGNSA. This CDR3 is built from 13 residues. CDR3 residues: CASRNLRANVLTF. DNA of the CDR3: TGTGCCAGCAGAAACCTAAGGGCCAACGTCCTGACTTTC.

The sample holds a few counts of this clone. This CDR3 is CASSLAVGGGYGEQYF. CDR3 sequence (DNA): TGCGCCAGCAGCTTGGCAGTGGGGGGAGGCTATGGCGAGCAGTACTTC. The rearrangement links TRBV5-1 to TRBJ2-7, with D maybe TRBD2 (6 bases). Germline CDR1 is SGHRS and CDR2 is YFSETQ. There are 16 residues in the CDR3. The V end was cut by 0 bases, the J end by 6 bases, with 19 bases between.

Points on this clone: One end of the junction fails to match germline, which may point to a read error. The chain combines TRBV5-1 with TRBJ1-5; maybe TRBD1 (5 bases). This CDR3 has 14 amino acids. CDR1 is SGHRS and CDR2 is YFSETQ in the germline V gene. CDR3 in amino acids: CASSFGQGNQPQHF. CDR3 DNA sequence: TGCGCCAGCAGCTTCGGGCAGGGCAACCAGCCCCAGCATTTT.

The chain employs TRBV7-2 and TRBJ2-7; D remains ambiguous. Trimming stripped 2 bases from V and 6 bases from J, with 5 bases between. The CDR3 is 11 residues long. CDR1 and CDR2 from the germline V gene are SGHTA and FQGNSA. The CDR3 nucleotides are TGTGCCAGCAGCTTACTCAGCGAGCAGTACTTC. Translation: CASSLLSEQYF.

V usage is TRBV18 and J usage is TRBJ1-2, with D possibly being TRBD1 (5 bases). Germline lookup yields CDR1 KGHSH and CDR2 LQKENI. V lost 2 bases and J lost 0, with 13 bases in between. There are 16 residues in the CDR3. The CDR3 reads CASSPGRGVSNYGYTF. In DNA form, the CDR3 reads TGTGCCAGCTCACCAGGGAGGGGTGTTTCTAACTATGGCTACACCTTC.

The V gene is TRBV5-5, the J gene TRBJ1-5; TRBD1 matches 9 bases. The length of the CDR3 is 14 residues. Looked up from germline, CDR1 is SGHKS and CDR2 is YYEKEE (reference sequence). J lost 4 bases, V lost 3 bases, and 2 bases had no gene match. CDR3 amino acids: CASSSGQGNQPQHF. The CDR3 DNA follows: TGTGCCAGCAGCTCGGGACAGGGAAATCAGCCCCAGCATTTT.

This clone came up once. The chain carries TRBV7-6 and TRBJ2-3; 13 bases are shared with TRBD2. The length of the CDR3 is 18 residues. V was clipped by 1 base and J by 6 bases; unmatched bases: 10. Germline CDR1 is SGHVS and CDR2 is FNYEAQ. Written as DNA, the CDR3 is TGTGCCAGCAGCTTAGGGACAGGAGGACTAGCGGGGGCGGATACGCAGTATTTT. Its protein product is CASSLGTGGLAGADTQYF.

The J gene is TRBJ1-1, the V gene TRBV5-1; D not certain. Germline V gene lookup returns CDR1 SGHRS and CDR2 YFSETQ. The V gene lost 0 bases and the J gene lost 1 base, with 10 bases spanning the gap. CDR3 length: 15 residues. The CDR3 DNA reads TGCGCCAGCAGCTTGGCCAACGTCAGGAACACTGAAGCTTTCTTT. Translated: CASSLANVRNTEAFF.

The chain recombines TRBV9 with TRBJ1-4, with 9 bases fitting TRBD1. After removal of 3 bases from V and 7 bases from J, the junction contained 4 bases not matched to a gene. Germline values: CDR1 SGDLS, CDR2 YYNGEE. The CDR3 loop spans 14 amino acids. The CDR3 DNA is TGTGCCAGCAGCGCCTCGGGACAGGGTGAAAAACTGTTTTTT. Its translation is CASSASGQGEKLFF.